This T cell receptor beta chain was identified in a study of cytotoxic CD8 clonotypes in ibrutinib-treated CLL. Overall study: There were some 10 relapsed/refractory patients and around 15 treatment-naive patients, and 17 to 18 were IGHV unmutated.

Whole-study findings and limits: Clonality went up at ibrutinib response and then declined back toward baseline at progression.

This clone came up a few times. Its antigen remains unknown. The CDR3 has 14 residues. Germline CDR1 SNHLY, CDR2 FYNNEI. V lost 8 bases and J 7 bases, leaving 20 bases between the germline ends. The assay was immunoSEQ multiplex PCR, and TCRdb's table has in-frame clones only and misses some. Of about 120,000 clones in the sample, under 70% are singletons; the top ten hold about 39%. The rearrangement joins TRBV2 to TRBJ1-1; D is undetermined. The source was PBMCs, collected after 24 months of ibrutinib treatment. This clonotype was obtained from a human donor with chronic lymphocytic leukemia. The CDR3 sequence is CASLPPVRVIEAFF. As DNA, the CDR3 is TGTGCCAGCCTACCGCCGGTTAGGGTCATTGAAGCTTTCTTT.